This entry lists 29 T cell receptor beta chains sequenced from one sample in a study of beta chain features in type 1 diabetes. The sequenced template was cDNA made from the entire isolated RNA. TCRdb's copy holds only in-frame clones and misses some; the assay was immunoSEQ multiplex PCR. The table records 300,000 to 350,000 clones, 14% of them present only once. Sequencing was carried out using central memory CD4+ T cells from blood. Receptors originate from a man under 40 in good health.

The table lists this clone with a few counts. The gene calls are TRBV9 and TRBJ2-3; 7 bases line up with TRBD1. The V and J ends lost 3 bases and 8 bases, in that order; junction bases with no gene match: 6. The CDR3 is 13 amino acids. Germline V gene data show CDR1 as SGDLS and CDR2 as YYNGEE. The CDR3 is CASSAQGVFTQYF. CDR3 bases: TGTGCCAGCAGCGCCCAGGGGGTTTTTACGCAGTATTTT. Complete variable domain (other parts from reference TRBV9 and TRBJ2-3): DSGVTQTPKHLITATGQRVTLRCSPRSGDLSVYWYQQSLDQGLQFLIQYYNGEERAKGNILERFSAQQFPDLHSELNLSSLELGDSALYFCASSAQGVFTQYFGPGTRLTVL.

This clone was detected a few times. The chain carries TRBV11-2 and TRBJ2-2; tentatively, D is TRBD2 (7 bases). This CDR3 region has 18 residues. CDR1 and CDR2 from the germline V gene are SGHAT and FQNNGV. V was clipped by 2 bases and J by 6 bases, with 22 bases between them. CDR3 in amino acids: CASSLIVGRPGVSGELFF. The CDR3 nucleotides are TGTGCCAGCAGCTTAATAGTCGGGAGGCCAGGGGTATCCGGGGAGCTGTTTTTT. Full variable domain (outside the CDR3, taken from reference TRBV11-2 and TRBJ2-2): EAGVAQSPRYKIIEKRQSVAFWCNPISGHATLYWYQQILGQGPKLLIQFQNNGVVDDSQLPKDRFSAERLKGVDSTLKIQPAKLEDSAVYLCASSLIVGRPGVSGELFFGEGSRLTVL.

The chain has TRBV7-3 and TRBJ2-1; D not resolved. The CDR3 has 14 amino acids. The V end was cut by 0 bases, the J end by 5 bases, with 8 bases between. In germline, CDR1 is SGHTA, CDR2 FQGTGA. CDR3 region: CASSLTSNHNEQFF. CDR3 DNA: TGTGCCAGCAGCTTAACGTCTAACCACAATGAGCAGTTCTTC.

The chain uses TRBV2 and TRBJ1-1, with D tentatively TRBD1 (5 bases). The ends were cut back, 6 bases at V and 0 bases at J, with 11 bases in the middle. The CDR3 runs 14 residues. CDR1 and CDR2 from the germline V gene are SNHLY and FYNNEI. The CDR3 bases are TGTGCCAGCAGGAACGGGGGACTGAACACTGAAGCTTTCTTT. Translated: CASRNGGLNTEAFF.

The table lists this clone with a few counts. The V and J genes are TRBV6-6 and TRBJ2-5; 8 bases line up with TRBD2. V shed 7 bases and J 3 bases; nucleotides not matched to a gene: 1. The CDR3 consists of 12 residues. Per germline, CDR1 MNHNY and CDR2 SVGAGI (reference sequence). Written as DNA, the CDR3 is TGTGCCAGCACGGGGGGGGAAGAGACCCAGTACTTC. It encodes CASTGGEETQYF.

The CDR3 DNA follows: TGTGCCAGCAGCTCTAGACGGGGCAATGAGCAGTTCTTC. This encodes CASSSRRGNEQFF. This chain joins TRBV7-2 and TRBJ2-1; D might be TRBD2 (5 bases). The germline CDR1 and CDR2 sequences are SGHTA and FQGNSA. The CDR3 consists of 13 residues. Trimming left V 4 bases short and J 6 bases short, with 10 bases between.

The chain is built from TRBV7-8 and TRBJ2-1, with 10 bases that match TRBD2. The V segment lost 3 bases and the J segment 10 bases; nucleotides outside the gene matches: 9. The germline CDR1 and CDR2 sequences are SGHVS and FQNEAQ. CDR3 length: 15 amino acids. The CDR3 sequence is CASSFVAGGSWEQFF. DNA for the CDR3: TGTGCCAGCAGCTTCGTAGCGGGGGGATCCTGGGAGCAGTTCTTC.

The rearrangement uses TRBV5-5 and TRBJ1-2; 9 nucleotides line up with TRBD1. The junction had 4 bases not matched to a gene; V was cut back by 0 bases and J by 7 bases. The CDR3 runs to 14 residues. The germline CDR1 and CDR2 sequences are SGHKS and YYEKEE (reference sequence). This CDR3 reads CASSLEQGAPGYTF. DNA of the CDR3: TGTGCCAGCAGCTTGGAACAGGGGGCGCCTGGCTACACCTTC.

This clone has just a few counts. The chain has TRBV5-6 and TRBJ1-2; D unclear. Germline V gene data show CDR1 as SGHDT and CDR2 as YYEEEE. The CDR3 runs to 11 residues. V gave up 3 bases and J gave up 4 bases, with 4 bases separating them. In DNA, the CDR3 is TGTGCCAGCAGCTCCTCCTATGGCTACACCTTC. Translation gives CASSSSYGYTF.

This clone was seen a handful of times. CDR3 residues: CASSLSAGNTEAFF. CDR3 sequence (DNA): TGTGCCAGCAGCTTAAGTGCGGGGAACACTGAAGCTTTCTTT. The chain recombines TRBV7-2 with TRBJ1-1, with D unclear. Germline lookup yields CDR1 SGHTA and CDR2 FQGNSA. The CDR3 has 14 residues. Trimming stripped 2 bases from V and 1 base from J, with 8 bases between.

V is TRBV29-1 and J is TRBJ1-1, with D possibly TRBD1 on 5 matching bases. There are 14 residues in the CDR3. In germline, CDR1 is SQVTM, CDR2 ANQGSEA. Trimming removed 7 bases at V and 1 base at J, with 16 bases between. The CDR3 here is CSATRGSANTEAFF. The CDR3 nucleotides read TGCAGCGCTACGAGGGGTTCAGCGAACACTGAAGCTTTCTTT.

The rearrangement uses TRBV6-1 and TRBJ2-2; 7 positions match TRBD1. The CDR3 extends over 15 amino acids. Unmatched junction bases numbered 2, after V lost 4 bases and J lost 0 bases. Per the germline V gene, CDR1 is MNHNS and CDR2 is SASEGT. The CDR3 region has the DNA TGTGCCAGCAGTGCCGGGACAGCGAACACCGGGGAGCTGTTTTTT. It codes for CASSAGTANTGELFF.

The J gene is TRBJ2-1, the V gene TRBV7-3; 8 positions agree with TRBD2. Germline V gene data show CDR1 as SGHTA and CDR2 as FQGTGA. This CDR3 is 16 amino acids long. With V trimmed by 5 bases and J by 3 bases, 9 bases remained unmatched. Written as DNA, the CDR3 is TGTGCCAGCAGCCGGGACGGCGGGGGGCTCTACAATGAGCAGTTCTTC. Encoded protein: CASSRDGGGLYNEQFF.

This clone was seen more than once but under ten times. V gene TRBV6-5 combines with J gene TRBJ1-3, with D uncertain. Germline V CDR1 and CDR2: MNHEY, SVGAGI. Trimming cost V 6 bases and J 0 bases, with 12 bases left between them. CDR3 size: 15 residues. CDR3 in DNA: TGTGCCAGCAGGCGTACCACCGACTCTGGAAACACCATATATTTT. Amino acid sequence: CASRRTTDSGNTIYF.

This clone was seen at least ten times. The chain recombines TRBV7-2 with TRBJ1-1; D unresolved. The germline CDR1 and CDR2 sequences are SGHTA and FQGNSA. Trimming shortened V by 0 bases and J by 8 bases, and 7 bases separated the two germline ends. The CDR3 is made up of 12 amino acids. DNA of the CDR3: TGTGCCAGCAGCTTAGCTTTCGAAGAAGCTTTCTTT. Amino acids: CASSLAFEEAFF.

The CDR3 DNA reads as TGTGCCAGCAGCCAAGAGAAAAGGACGACCTATGGCTACACCTTC. Its translation is CASSQEKRTTYGYTF. This chain joins TRBV14 and TRBJ1-2; the D is unclear. The CDR3 spans 15 residues. The germline V gene has CDR1 SGHDN and CDR2 FVKESK. V was pared by 0 bases and J by 4 bases, with 12 bases between.

In its sample, this clone was seen a few times. The chain uses TRBV7-7 and TRBJ2-6; D remains ambiguous. The germline V gene has CDR1 SSHAT and CDR2 FNYEAQ (reference sequence). The CDR3 is 15 residues long. V was trimmed by 1 base and J by 1 base, leaving 5 bases between them. CDR3 protein: CASSLGWSGANVLTF. The CDR3 DNA is TGTGCCAGCAGCTTAGGGTGGTCTGGGGCCAACGTCCTGACTTTC.

There are a few counts of this clone. The chain joins TRBV7-6 to TRBJ2-3; D is possibly TRBD2 (5 bases). Germline lookup yields CDR1 SGHVS and CDR2 FNYEAQ. CDR3 length: 16 residues. With 2 bases removed from V and 0 bases from J, the gap between germline ends came to 12 bases. Here the CDR3 DNA reads TGTGCCAGCAGCTTAAGCCCCCAGCGGAGCACAGATACGCAGTATTTT. This translates into CASSLSPQRSTDTQYF.

V usage is TRBV6-1 and J usage is TRBJ2-7; D is unclear. CDR1 is MNHNS, CDR2 SASEGT, per germline. The CDR3 extends over 12 amino acids. Trimming shortened V by 4 bases and J by 2 bases, and 6 bases separated the two germline ends. CDR3 protein: CASSVGPYEQYV. CDR3 coding DNA: TGTGCCAGCAGTGTTGGCCCCTACGAGCAGTACGTC.

A note on this clone: This specimen includes other DNA sequences encoding the same CDR3. This chain joins TRBV19 and TRBJ2-1; D uncertain. Germline V lookup: CDR1 LNHDA, CDR2 SQIVND (reference sequence). CDR3 length equals 13 residues. The V end lost 1 base, the J end lost 5 bases, and 6 bases lay between the germline ends. CDR3 sequence reads: CASSIGSNNEQFF. The DNA for the CDR3 is TGTGCCAGTAGTATAGGGTCTAACAATGAGCAGTTCTTC. The whole variable domain, filled in from reference TRBV19 and TRBJ2-1, reads DGGITQSPKYLFRKEGQNVTLSCEQNLNHDAMYWYRQDPGQGLRLIYYSQIVNDFQKGDIAEGYSVSREKKESFPLTVTSAQKNPTAFYLCASSIGSNNEQFFGPGTRLTVL.

This chain joins TRBV19 and TRBJ1-1; D gene ambiguous. Germline V lookup: CDR1 LNHDA, CDR2 SQIVND (reference sequence). Trimming took off 7 bases at V and 7 bases at J, with 10 bases between the two ends. The CDR3 consists of 11 residues. In nucleotides, the CDR3 is TGTGCCAGTACCATGGGAGATGAAGCTTTCTTT. Translating it yields CASTMGDEAFF.

The sample holds a few counts of this clone. The chain uses TRBV19 and TRBJ2-2; TRBD1 is a possible D gene (6 bases). The germline CDR1 and CDR2 sequences are LNHDA and SQIVND (reference sequence). The CDR3 spans 15 residues. Trimming removed 6 bases at V and 2 bases at J, with 13 bases between. CDR3 bases: TGTGCCAGTAGGTCCCCAGGGGAAAACACCGGGGAGCTGTTTTTT. Translating it yields CASRSPGENTGELFF.

This clone appeared a few times. The V gene is TRBV5-5, the J gene TRBJ2-2; perhaps TRBD1 as D (6 bases). The CDR3 runs 14 residues. The ends were cut back, 6 bases at V and 2 bases at J, with 11 bases in the middle. Germline V gene data show CDR1 as SGHKS and CDR2 as YYEKEE (reference sequence). DNA for the CDR3: TGTGCCAGCATTTGGGGGCTTAACACCGGGGAGCTGTTTTTT. The encoded protein is CASIWGLNTGELFF.

This clone has only a few counts. The chain couples TRBV27 to TRBJ2-1; D tentatively fits TRBD1 or TRBD2 (5 bases each). The CDR3 length is 15 residues. In germline, CDR1 is MNHEY, CDR2 SMNVEV (reference sequence). The V and J ends lost 4 bases and 6 bases respectively, with 16 bases between them. CDR3 in amino acids: CASSSAGTRVNEQFF. CDR3 bases: TGTGCCAGCAGTTCGGCCGGGACGCGGGTCAATGAGCAGTTCTTC.

This clone was seen only a few times. The rearrangement links TRBV9 to TRBJ1-3; D is unclear. The CDR3 has 15 residues. Germline-derived CDR1 and CDR2 are SGDLS and YYNGEE. The V gene lost 0 bases and the J gene lost 0 bases, with 7 bases spanning the gap. The CDR3 loop is CASSVDGGSGNTIYF. CDR3 DNA sequence: TGTGCCAGCAGCGTAGACGGTGGCTCTGGAAACACCATATATTTT.

The chain carries TRBV9 and TRBJ2-2; no clear D gene. The germline V gene encodes CDR1 SGDLS and CDR2 YYNGEE. Trimming cost V 4 bases and J 4 bases, with 14 bases left between them. The CDR3 sequence is 15 residues long. The CDR3 region has the DNA TGTGCCAGCAGCCCCCGTCCGGCTAGCACCGGGGAGCTGTTTTTT. This codes for CASSPRPASTGELFF. Filled out from reference TRBV9 and TRBJ2-2, the complete variable domain reads DSGVTQTPKHLITATGQRVTLRCSPRSGDLSVYWYQQSLDQGLQFLIQYYNGEERAKGNILERFSAQQFPDLHSELNLSSLELGDSALYFCASSPRPASTGELFFGEGSRLTVL.

Only one count was recorded for this clone. The chain combines TRBV27 with TRBJ1-2; D remains ambiguous. The CDR3 consists of 13 residues. The V gene's germline CDR1 is MNHEY and CDR2 SMNVEV (reference sequence). V gave up 3 bases and J gave up 7 bases, with 12 bases separating them. CDR3 nucleotide sequence: TGTGCCAGCAGTTTCGGAGGGTTGAGTGGCTACACCTTC. Its translation: CASSFGGLSGYTF.

This clone has only a few counts. This chain connects TRBV10-3 to TRBJ1-1; 7 bases agree with TRBD1. Germline lookup yields CDR1 ENHRY and CDR2 SYGVKD. The CDR3 sequence is 11 residues long. With V trimmed by 5 bases and J by 11 bases, 5 bases remained unmatched. The CDR3 reads CAISITGEAFF. The CDR3 DNA is TGTGCCATCAGTATAACAGGGGAGGCTTTCTTT.

The chain links TRBV5-1 to TRBJ2-1; 9 positions match TRBD2. Germline CDR1 and CDR2: SGHRS and YFSETQ. The CDR3 runs to 14 residues. The V and J ends lost 7 bases and 0 bases, in that order; junction bases with no gene match: 2. Here the CDR3 reads CASGSGSSYNEQFF. The CDR3 DNA reads as TGCGCCAGCGGTAGCGGGAGCTCCTACAATGAGCAGTTCTTC. Together with reference TRBV5-1 and TRBJ2-1, the CDR3 gives the full variable domain: KAGVTQTPRYLIKTRGQQVTLSCSPISGHRSVSWYQQTPGQGLQFLFEYFSETQRNKGNFPGRFSGRQFSNSRSEMNVSTLELGDSALYLCASGSGSSYNEQFFGPGTRLTVL.